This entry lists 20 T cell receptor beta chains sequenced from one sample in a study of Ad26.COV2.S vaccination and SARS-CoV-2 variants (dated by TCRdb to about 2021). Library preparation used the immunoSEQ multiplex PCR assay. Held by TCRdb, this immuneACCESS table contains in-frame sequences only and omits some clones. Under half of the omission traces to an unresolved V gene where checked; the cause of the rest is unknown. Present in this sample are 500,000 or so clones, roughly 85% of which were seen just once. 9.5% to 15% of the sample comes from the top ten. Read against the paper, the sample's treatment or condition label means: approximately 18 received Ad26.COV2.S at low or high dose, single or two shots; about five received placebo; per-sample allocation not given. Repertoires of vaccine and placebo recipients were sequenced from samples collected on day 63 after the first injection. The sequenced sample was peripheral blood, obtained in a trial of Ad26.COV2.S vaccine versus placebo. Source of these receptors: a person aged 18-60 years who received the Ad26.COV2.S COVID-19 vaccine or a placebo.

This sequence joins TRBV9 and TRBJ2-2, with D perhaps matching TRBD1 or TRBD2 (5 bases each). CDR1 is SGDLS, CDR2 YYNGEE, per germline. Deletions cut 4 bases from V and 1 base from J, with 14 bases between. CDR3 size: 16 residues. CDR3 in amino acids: CASSPMGVGNTGELFF. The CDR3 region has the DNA TGTGCCAGCAGCCCAATGGGGGTTGGGAACACCGGGGAGCTGTTTTTT.

CDR3 amino acids: CASSIDAGAVDGYTF. The CDR3 nucleotides read TGTGCCAGTAGTATAGATGCAGGGGCGGTTGATGGCTACACCTTC. V gene TRBV19 combines with J gene TRBJ1-2, with a weak D call TRBD1 (6 bases). V was clipped by 0 bases and J by 6 bases, with 14 bases between them. CDR1 is LNHDA, CDR2 SQIVND, per germline (reference sequence). The CDR3 has 15 amino acids.

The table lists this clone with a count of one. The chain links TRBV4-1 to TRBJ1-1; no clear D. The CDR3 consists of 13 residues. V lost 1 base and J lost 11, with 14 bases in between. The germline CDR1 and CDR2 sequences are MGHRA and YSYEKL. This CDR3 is CASSQVPLGMAFF. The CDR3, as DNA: TGCGCCAGCAGCCAAGTTCCCCTCGGGATGGCTTTCTTT.

CDR3 DNA: TGCGCCAGCAGCTTGGTGCGGGACTACACAGATACGCAGTATTTT. Its protein is CASSLVRDYTDTQYF. The gene calls are TRBV5-1 and TRBJ2-3, with 7 bases matching TRBD2. CDR3 length: 15 amino acids. Looked up from germline, CDR1 is SGHRS and CDR2 is YFSETQ. V gave up 0 bases and J gave up 2 bases; unmatched junction bases: 3.

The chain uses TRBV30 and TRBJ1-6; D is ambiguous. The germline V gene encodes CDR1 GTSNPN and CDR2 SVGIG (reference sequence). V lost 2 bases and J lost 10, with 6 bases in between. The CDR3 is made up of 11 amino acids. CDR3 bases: TGTGCCTGGAGTTCCCCCTCACCCCTCCACTTT. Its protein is CAWSSPSPLHF.

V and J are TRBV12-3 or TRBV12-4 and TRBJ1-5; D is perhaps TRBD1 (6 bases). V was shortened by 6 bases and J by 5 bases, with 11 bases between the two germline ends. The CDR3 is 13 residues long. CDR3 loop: CASSPEGDQPQHF. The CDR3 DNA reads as TGTGCCAGCAGCCCTGAGGGGGATCAGCCCCAGCATTTT.

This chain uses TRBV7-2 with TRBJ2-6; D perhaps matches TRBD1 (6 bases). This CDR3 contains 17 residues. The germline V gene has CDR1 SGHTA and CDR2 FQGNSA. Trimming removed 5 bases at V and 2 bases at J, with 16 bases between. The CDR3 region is CASSLIRAGAGANVLTF. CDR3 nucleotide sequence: TGTGCCAGCAGCCTAATTAGGGCAGGGGCTGGGGCCAACGTCCTGACTTTC.

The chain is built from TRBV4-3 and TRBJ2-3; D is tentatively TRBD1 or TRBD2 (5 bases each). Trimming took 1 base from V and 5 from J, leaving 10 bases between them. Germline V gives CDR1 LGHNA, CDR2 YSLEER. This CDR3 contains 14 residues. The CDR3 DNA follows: TGCGCCAGCAGCCAAGTTGGTGGGGGAGATACGCAGTATTTT. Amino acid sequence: CASSQVGGGDTQYF.

CDR3 sequence: CAWSPQGTEQFF. DNA for the CDR3: TGTGCCTGGAGTCCCCAGGGTACTGAGCAGTTCTTC. V is TRBV30 and J is TRBJ2-1; D perhaps matches TRBD1 (5 bases). Trimming shortened V by 2 bases and J by 9 bases, and 11 bases separated the two germline ends. Looked up from germline, CDR1 is GTSNPN and CDR2 is SVGIG (reference sequence). The CDR3 loop spans 12 amino acids.

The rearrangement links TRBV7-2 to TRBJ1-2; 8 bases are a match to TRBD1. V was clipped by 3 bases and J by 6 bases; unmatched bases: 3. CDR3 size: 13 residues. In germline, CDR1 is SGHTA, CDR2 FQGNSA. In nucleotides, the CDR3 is TGTGCCAGCAGCTTGGGACAGGTGAATGGCTACACCTTC. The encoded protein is CASSLGQVNGYTF. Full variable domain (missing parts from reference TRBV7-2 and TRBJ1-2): GAGVSQSPSNKVTEKGKDVELRCDPISGHTALYWYRQSLGQGLEFLIYFQGNSAPDKSGLPSDRFSAERTGGSVSTLTIQRTQQEDSAVYLCASSLGQVNGYTFGSGTRLTVV.

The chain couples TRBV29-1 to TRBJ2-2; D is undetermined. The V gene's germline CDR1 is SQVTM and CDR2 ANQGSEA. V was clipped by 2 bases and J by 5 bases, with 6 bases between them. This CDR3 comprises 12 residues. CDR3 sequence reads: CSVERGTGELFF. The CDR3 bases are TGCAGCGTTGAACGCGGAACCGGGGAGCTGTTTTTT.

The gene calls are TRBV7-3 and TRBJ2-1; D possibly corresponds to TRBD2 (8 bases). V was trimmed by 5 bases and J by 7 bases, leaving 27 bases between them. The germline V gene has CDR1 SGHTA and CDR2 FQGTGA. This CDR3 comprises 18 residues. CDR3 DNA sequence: TGTGCCAGCAGCCCGGGGCGCGGGAGGAAACCAGGGGGGAATGAGCAGTTCTTC. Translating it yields CASSPGRGRKPGGNEQFF. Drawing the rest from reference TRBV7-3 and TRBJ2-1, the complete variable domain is GAGVSQTPSNKVTEKGKYVELRCDPISGHTALYWYRQSLGQGPEFLIYFQGTGAADDSGLPNDRFFAVRPEGSVSTLKIQRTERGDSAVYLCASSPGRGRKPGGNEQFFGPGTRLTVL.

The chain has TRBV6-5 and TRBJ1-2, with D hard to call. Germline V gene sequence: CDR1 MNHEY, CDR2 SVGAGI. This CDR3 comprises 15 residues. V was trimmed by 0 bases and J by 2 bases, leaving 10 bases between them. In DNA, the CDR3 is TGTGCCAGCAGTTACTCGACGGAGGGAAACTATGGCTACACCTTC. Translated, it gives CASSYSTEGNYGYTF.

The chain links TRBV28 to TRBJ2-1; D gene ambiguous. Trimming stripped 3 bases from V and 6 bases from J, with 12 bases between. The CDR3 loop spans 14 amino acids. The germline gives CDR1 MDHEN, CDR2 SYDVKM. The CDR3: CASSLDAAGNEQFF. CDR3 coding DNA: TGTGCCAGCAGTTTGGACGCGGCCGGCAATGAGCAGTTCTTC.

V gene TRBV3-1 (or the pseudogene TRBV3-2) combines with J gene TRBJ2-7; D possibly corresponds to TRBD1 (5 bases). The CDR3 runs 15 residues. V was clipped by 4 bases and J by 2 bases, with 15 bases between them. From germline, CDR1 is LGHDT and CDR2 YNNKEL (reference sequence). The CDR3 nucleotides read TGTGCCAGCAGCCCCAGGACACAACCCCCCTACGAGCAGTACTTC. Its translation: CASSPRTQPPYEQYF.

The CDR3 is CASSLGRGSGRRSDTQYF. The CDR3 coding sequence is TGTGCCAGCAGCTTAGGAAGGGGTAGCGGGAGGCGGTCAGATACGCAGTATTTT. The V gene is TRBV7-2, the J gene TRBJ2-3; TRBD2 aligns across 10 bases. The germline CDR1 and CDR2 sequences are SGHTA and FQGNSA. The trim removed 1 base at V and 4 bases at J, leaving 11 bases unmatched. CDR3 length equals 18 residues.

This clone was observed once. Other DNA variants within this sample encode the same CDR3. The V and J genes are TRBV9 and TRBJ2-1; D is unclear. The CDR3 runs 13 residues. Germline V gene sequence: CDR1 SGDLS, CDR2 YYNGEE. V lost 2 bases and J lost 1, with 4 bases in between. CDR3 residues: CASSVGSYNEQFF. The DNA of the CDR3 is TGTGCCAGCAGCGTGGGTTCCTACAATGAGCAGTTCTTC.

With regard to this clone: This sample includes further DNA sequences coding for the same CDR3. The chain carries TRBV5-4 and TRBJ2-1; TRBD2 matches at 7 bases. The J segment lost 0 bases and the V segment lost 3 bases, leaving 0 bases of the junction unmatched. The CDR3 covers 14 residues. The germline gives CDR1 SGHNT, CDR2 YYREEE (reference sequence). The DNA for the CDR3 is TGTGCCAGCAGCTCTAGCGGCTCCTACAATGAGCAGTTCTTC. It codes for CASSSSGSYNEQFF.

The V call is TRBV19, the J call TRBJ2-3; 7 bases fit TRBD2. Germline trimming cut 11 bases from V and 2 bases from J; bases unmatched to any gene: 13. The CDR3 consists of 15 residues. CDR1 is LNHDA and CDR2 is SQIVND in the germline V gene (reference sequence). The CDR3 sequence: CACAPLAAFTDTQYF. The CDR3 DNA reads TGTGCCTGTGCCCCCCTAGCGGCTTTCACAGATACGCAGTATTTT. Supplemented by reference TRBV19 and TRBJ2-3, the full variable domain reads DGGITQSPKYLFRKEGQNVTLSCEQNLNHDAMYWYRQDPGQGLRLIYYSQIVNDFQKGDIAEGYSVSREKKESFPLTVTSAQKNPTAFYLCACAPLAAFTDTQYFGPGTRLTVL.

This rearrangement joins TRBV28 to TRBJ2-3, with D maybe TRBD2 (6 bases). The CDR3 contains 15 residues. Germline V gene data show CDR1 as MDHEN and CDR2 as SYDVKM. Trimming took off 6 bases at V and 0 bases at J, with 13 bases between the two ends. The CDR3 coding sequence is TGTGCCAGCAGCTCGGGTGGAGGGAGCACAGATACGCAGTATTTT. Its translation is CASSSGGGSTDTQYF.